This T cell receptor (beta chain) is drawn from a study of control samples from healthy donors and cancer patients. The trim removed 11 bases at V and 5 bases at J, leaving 5 bases unmatched. The V gene's germline CDR1 is SNHLY and CDR2 FYNNEI. The CDR3 runs to 12 residues. The table came from immunoSEQ multiplex PCR; TCRdb's copy has only in-frame clones and leaves some out. The table has some 89,000 clones, about nine tenths seen once. Sample: blood. The genes are TRBV2 and TRBJ1-2; the match to TRBD1 covers 10 bases. This receptor was obtained from a man aged 25-40 years in good health. The CDR3 loop is CAGQGVGYGYTF. CDR3 sequence (DNA): TGTGCCGGACAGGGGGTAGGGTATGGCTACACCTTC. Variable domain in full (rest from reference TRBV2 and TRBJ1-2): EPEVTQTPSHQVTQMGQEVILRCVPISNHLYFYWYRQILGQKVEFLVSFYNNEISEKSEIFDDQFSVERPDGSNFTLKIRSTKLEDSAMYFCAGQGVGYGYTFGSGTRLTVV.